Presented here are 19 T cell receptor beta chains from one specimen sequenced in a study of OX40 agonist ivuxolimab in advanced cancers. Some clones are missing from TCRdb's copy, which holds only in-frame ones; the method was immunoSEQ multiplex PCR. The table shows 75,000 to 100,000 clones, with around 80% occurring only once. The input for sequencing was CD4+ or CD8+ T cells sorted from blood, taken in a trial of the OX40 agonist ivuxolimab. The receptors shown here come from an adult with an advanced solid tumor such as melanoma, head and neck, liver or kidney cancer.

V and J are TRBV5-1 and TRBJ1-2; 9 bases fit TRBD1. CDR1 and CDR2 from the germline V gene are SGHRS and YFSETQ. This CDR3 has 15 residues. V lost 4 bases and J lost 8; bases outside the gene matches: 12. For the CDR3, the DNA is TGCGCCAGCAGCGCCGAAGCGGGACAGGGAAAGGGCTACACCTTC. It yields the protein CASSAEAGQGKGYTF.

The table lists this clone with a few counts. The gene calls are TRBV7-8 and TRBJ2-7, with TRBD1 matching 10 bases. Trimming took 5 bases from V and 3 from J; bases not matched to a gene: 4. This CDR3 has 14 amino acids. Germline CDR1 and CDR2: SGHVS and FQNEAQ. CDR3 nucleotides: TGTGCCAGCAGCGGGCGGACAGGGGGCTACGAGCAGTACTTC. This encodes CASSGRTGGYEQYF.

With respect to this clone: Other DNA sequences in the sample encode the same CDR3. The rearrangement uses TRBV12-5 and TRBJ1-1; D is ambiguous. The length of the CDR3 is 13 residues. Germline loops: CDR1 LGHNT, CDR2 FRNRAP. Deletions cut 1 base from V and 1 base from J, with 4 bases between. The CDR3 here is CASGLGQNTEAFF. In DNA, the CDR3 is TGTGCTAGTGGTTTGGGACAGAACACTGAAGCTTTCTTT.

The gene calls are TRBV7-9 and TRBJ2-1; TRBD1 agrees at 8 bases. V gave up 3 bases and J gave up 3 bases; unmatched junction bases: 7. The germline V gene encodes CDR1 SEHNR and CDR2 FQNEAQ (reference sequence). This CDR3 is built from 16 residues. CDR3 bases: TGTGCCAGCAGCTTCCCGACAGGGGTAGGCTACAATGAGCAGTTCTTC. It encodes CASSFPTGVGYNEQFF.

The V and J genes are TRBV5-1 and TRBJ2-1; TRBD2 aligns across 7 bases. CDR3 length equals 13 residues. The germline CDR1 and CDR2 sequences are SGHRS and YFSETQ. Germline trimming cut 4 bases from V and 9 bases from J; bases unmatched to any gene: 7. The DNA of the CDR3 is TGCGCCAGCAGCAAGACTAGCTCCACTGAGCAGTTCTTC. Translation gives CASSKTSSTEQFF.

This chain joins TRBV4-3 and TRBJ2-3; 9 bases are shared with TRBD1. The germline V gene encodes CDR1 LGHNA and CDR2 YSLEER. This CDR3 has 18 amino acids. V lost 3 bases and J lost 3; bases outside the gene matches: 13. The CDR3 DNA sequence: TGCGCCAGCAGCCATCCCGAGGAGGGGACAGGGCGTACAGATACGCAGTATTTT. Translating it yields CASSHPEEGTGRTDTQYF.

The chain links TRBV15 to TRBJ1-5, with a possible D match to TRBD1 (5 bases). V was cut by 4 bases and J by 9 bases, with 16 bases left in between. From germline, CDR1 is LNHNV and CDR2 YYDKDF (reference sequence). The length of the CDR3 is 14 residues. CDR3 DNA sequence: TGTGCCACCAGCATTGGAGGGTTGGGGCCGCCCCAGCATTTT. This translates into CATSIGGLGPPQHF.

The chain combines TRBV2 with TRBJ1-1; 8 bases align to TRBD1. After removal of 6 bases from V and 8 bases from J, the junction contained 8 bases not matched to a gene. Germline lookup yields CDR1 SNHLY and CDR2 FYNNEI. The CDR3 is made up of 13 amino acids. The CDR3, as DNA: TGTGCCAGCAGGGGACAGGTTTCTGTCGAAGCTTTCTTT. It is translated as CASRGQVSVEAFF.

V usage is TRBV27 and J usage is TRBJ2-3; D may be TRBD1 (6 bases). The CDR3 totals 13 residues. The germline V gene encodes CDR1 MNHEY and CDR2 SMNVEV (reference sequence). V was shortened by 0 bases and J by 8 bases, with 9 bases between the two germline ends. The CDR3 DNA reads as TGTGCCAGCAGTTTATCTGGGGGCCCTACGCAGTATTTT. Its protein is CASSLSGGPTQYF.

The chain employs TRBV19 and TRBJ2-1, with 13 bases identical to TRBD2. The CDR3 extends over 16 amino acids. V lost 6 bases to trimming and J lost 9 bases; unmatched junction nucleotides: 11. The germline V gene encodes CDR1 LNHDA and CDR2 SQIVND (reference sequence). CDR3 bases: TGTGCCAGTAGACCGTCACTAGCGGGAGGGACGGGTGAGCAGTTCTTC. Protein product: CASRPSLAGGTGEQFF.

DNA of the CDR3: TGCGCCAGCAGCTCCCGGACCCGGTTTGTTGATGAAGCTTTCTTT. Residues: CASSSRTRFVDEAFF. V is TRBV5-1 and J is TRBJ1-1, with unresolved D. In germline, CDR1 is SGHRS, CDR2 YFSETQ. V shed 3 bases and J shed 7 bases, with 19 bases lying between them. The CDR3 spans 15 residues.

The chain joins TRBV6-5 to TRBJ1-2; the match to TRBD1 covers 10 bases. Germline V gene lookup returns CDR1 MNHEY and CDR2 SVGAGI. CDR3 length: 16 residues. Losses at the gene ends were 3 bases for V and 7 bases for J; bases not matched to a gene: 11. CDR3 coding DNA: TGTGCCAGCAGTTATCCACCCGGGACAGGGGATTCTGGCTACACCTTC. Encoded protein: CASSYPPGTGDSGYTF.

CDR3 in DNA: TGTGCCAGCAATCAACAGGGGACTGGGGCCAACGTCCTGACTTTC. Amino acids: CASNQQGTGANVLTF. This rearrangement joins TRBV6-6 to TRBJ2-6; 7 bases map to TRBD1. This CDR3 region has 15 residues. Germline trimming cut 7 bases from V and 2 bases from J; bases unmatched to any gene: 5. The germline V gene has CDR1 MNHNY and CDR2 SVGAGI (reference sequence).

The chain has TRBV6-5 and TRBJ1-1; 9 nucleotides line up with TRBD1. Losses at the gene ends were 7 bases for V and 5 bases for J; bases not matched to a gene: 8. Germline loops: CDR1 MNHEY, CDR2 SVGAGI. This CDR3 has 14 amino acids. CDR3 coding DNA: TGTGCCAGCAAGGTACAGGGGGCGGAAACTGAAGCTTTCTTT. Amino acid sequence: CASKVQGAETEAFF.

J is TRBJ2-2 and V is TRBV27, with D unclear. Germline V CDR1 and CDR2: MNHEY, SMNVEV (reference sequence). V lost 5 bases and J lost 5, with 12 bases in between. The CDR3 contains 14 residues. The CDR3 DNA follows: TGTGCCAGCAGTCCCCCCAAGGGAACCGGGGAGCTGTTTTTT. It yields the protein CASSPPKGTGELFF.

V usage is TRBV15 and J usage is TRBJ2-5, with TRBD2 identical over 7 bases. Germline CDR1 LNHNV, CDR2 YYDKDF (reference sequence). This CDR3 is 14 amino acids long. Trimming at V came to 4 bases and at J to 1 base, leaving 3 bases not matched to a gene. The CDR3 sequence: CATSMGRGQETQYF. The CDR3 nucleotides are TGTGCCACCAGCATGGGGAGGGGCCAAGAGACCCAGTACTTC.

CDR3 nucleotide sequence: TGTGCCAGCAGCAGCCGACAGGGATTGAACACTGAAGCTTTCTTT. Translated, it gives CASSSRQGLNTEAFF. This chain uses TRBV6-5 with TRBJ1-1; 7 nucleotides line up with TRBD1. This CDR3 is built from 15 residues. CDR1 and CDR2 from the germline V gene are MNHEY and SVGAGI. V lost 6 bases, J lost 0 bases, and 7 bases stayed unmatched.

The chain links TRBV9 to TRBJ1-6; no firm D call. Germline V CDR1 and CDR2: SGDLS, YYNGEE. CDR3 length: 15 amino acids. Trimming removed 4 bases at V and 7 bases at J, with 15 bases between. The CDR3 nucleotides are TGTGCCAGCAGCCCTCACGATGGTCTGAATTCACCCCTCCACTTT. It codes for CASSPHDGLNSPLHF.

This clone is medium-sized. The chain's CDR3 is CASSATWTQTRYQPQHF. The CDR3 region has the DNA TGTGCCAGCAGCGCCACTTGGACACAAACGCGTTATCAGCCCCAGCATTTT. The chain uses TRBV7-3 and TRBJ1-5; weak D call: TRBD1 (5 bases). Germline V gene data show CDR1 as SGHTA and CDR2 as FQGTGA. The V end lost 5 bases, the J end lost 5 bases, and 22 bases lay between the germline ends. CDR3 length: 17 amino acids.